This T cell receptor (beta chain) was identified during a study of shared clonotypes between healthy human individuals. In the original processing: ImmunoSEQ supplied junction-only sequences lacking quality scores, so filtering was different. Repertoires were generated with immunoSEQ multiplex PCR, while TCRdb's copy carries only in-frame clones and drops some. From that table come the V and J calls and clone size; the DNA was used to work out D and trimming. Of roughly 2,000,000 clones in the sample, just under 95% were seen once. Whole-study findings and limits: Represented diversity, genetic and exposure-history alike, was limited by few donors. Across several donors, naive CD4 shared approximately 4.5%, naive CD8 under 4%, memory CD4 approximately 2.5%, memory CD8 over 0.3%. Sorted-subset sequencing, rarefaction showed, was incomplete despite large depth.

CD8 cells regarded as naive lacked CD45RO, were positively chosen for CCR7, and omitted terminally differentiated effector memory CD45RA+ cells. About this clone: Its antigen remains unknown.

The specimen was naive CD8+ T cells sorted from blood. The receptor's source is a man aged 18 to 29 in good health.

This chain's CDR3 is CASTQTVGAGDTQYF. The CDR3 DNA follows: TGTGCCAGCACCCAGACCGTGGGAGCTGGAGATACGCAGTATTTT. The rearrangement uses TRBV2 and TRBJ2-3; TRBD2 might be the D (5 bases). CDR1 and CDR2 (germline): SNHLY, FYNNEI. V was shortened by 7 bases and J by 5 bases, with 19 bases between the two germline ends. The CDR3 sequence is 15 residues long.